This T cell receptor beta chain is from a study of T cells after somatic rescue of genetic block. The germline V and J ends were trimmed by 7 bases and 3 bases, with 12 bases remaining between them. The CDR3 is 14 amino acids. Germline V gene data show CDR1 as SEHNR and CDR2 as FQNEAQ (reference sequence). Only in-frame clones appear in the TCRdb table, and some are missing; sequencing was by immunoSEQ multiplex PCR. The sample contains 15,000 or so clones, around 70% of which appear only once. The TCR was taken from a boy aged 5-17 years. Input material: peripheral blood mononuclear cells (PBMCs). This chain connects TRBV7-9 to TRBJ1-4; D not resolved. The CDR3 sequence: CASTLSGPNEKLFF. The CDR3 coding sequence is TGTGCCAGCACCCTCTCGGGTCCTAATGAAAAACTGTTTTTT.